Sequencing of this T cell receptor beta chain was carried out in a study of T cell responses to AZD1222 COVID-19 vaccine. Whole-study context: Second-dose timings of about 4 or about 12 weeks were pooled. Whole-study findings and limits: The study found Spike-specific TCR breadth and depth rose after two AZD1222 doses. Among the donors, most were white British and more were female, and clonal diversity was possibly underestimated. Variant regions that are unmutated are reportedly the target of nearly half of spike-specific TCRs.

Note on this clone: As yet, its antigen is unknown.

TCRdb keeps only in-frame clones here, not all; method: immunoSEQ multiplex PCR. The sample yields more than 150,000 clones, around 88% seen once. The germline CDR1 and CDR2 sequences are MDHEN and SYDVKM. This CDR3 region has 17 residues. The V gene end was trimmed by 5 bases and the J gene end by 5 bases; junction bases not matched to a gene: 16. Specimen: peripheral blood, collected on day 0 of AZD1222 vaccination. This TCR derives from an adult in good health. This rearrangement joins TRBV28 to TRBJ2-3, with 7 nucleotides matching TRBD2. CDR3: CASSTPSSAQREDTQYF. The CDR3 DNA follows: TGTGCCAGCAGTACCCCTTCTAGCGCCCAGCGGGAAGATACGCAGTATTTT. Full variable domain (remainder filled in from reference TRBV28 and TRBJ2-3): DVKVTQSSRYLVKRTGEKVFLECVQDMDHENMFWYRQDPGLGLRLIYFSYDVKMKEKGDIPEGYSVSREKKERFSLILESASTNQTSMYLCASSTPSSAQREDTQYFGPGTRLTVL.